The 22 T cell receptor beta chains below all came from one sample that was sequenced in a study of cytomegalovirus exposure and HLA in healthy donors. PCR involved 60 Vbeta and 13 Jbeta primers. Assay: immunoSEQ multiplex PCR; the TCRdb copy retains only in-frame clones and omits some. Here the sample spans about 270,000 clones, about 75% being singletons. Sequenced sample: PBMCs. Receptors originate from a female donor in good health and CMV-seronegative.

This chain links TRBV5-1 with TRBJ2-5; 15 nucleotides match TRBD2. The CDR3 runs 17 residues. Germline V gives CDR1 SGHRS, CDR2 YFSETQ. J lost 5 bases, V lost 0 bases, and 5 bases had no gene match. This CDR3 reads CASSLAGLAGGPETQYF. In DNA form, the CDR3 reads TGCGCCAGCAGCTTGGCCGGACTAGCGGGAGGGCCGGAGACCCAGTACTTC.

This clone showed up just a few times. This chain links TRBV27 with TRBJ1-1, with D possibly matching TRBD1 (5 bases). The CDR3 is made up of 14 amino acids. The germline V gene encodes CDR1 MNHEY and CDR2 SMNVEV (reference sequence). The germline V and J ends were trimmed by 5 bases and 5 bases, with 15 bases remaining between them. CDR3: CASSLRRGGTEAFF. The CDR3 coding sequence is TGTGCCAGCAGTCTTAGGAGGGGAGGGACTGAAGCTTTCTTT.

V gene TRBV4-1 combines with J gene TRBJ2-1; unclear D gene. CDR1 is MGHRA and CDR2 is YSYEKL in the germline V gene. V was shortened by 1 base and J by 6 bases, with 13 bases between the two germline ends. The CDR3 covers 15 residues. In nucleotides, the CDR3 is TGCGCCAGCAGCCAAGGTAGAAGATTAAGCAATGAGCAGTTCTTC. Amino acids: CASSQGRRLSNEQFF.

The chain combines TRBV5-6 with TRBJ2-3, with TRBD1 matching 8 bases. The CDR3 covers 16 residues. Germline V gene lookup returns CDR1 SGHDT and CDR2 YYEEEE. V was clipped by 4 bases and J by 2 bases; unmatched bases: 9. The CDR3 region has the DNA TGTGCCAGCAGCCCCGCAGGGGGCATCGTCACAGATACGCAGTATTTT. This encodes CASSPAGGIVTDTQYF.

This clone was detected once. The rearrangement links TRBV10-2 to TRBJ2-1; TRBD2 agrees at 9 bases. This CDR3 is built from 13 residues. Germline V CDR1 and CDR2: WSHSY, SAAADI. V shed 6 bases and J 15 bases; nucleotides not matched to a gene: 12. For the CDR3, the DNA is TGCGCCAGCAGCCCGAGTGGTAGCGGGAGTATGTTCTTC. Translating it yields CASSPSGSGSMFF.

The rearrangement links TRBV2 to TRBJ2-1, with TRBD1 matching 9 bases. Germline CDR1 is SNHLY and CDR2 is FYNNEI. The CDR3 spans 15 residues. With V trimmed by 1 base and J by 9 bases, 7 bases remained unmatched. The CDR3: CASSEGRTGGTEQFF. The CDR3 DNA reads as TGTGCCAGCAGTGAAGGACGAACAGGGGGCACTGAGCAGTTCTTC.

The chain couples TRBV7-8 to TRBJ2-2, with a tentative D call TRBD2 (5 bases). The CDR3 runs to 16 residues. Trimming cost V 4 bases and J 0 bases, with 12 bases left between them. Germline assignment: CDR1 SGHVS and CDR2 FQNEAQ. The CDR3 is CASSWMSGANTGELFF. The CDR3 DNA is TGTGCCAGCAGCTGGATGAGCGGAGCGAACACCGGGGAGCTGTTTTTT. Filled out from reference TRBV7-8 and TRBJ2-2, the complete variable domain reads GAGVSQSPRYKVAKRGQDVALRCDPISGHVSLFWYQQALGQGPEFLTYFQNEAQLDKSGLPSDRFFAERPEGSVSTLKIQRTQQEDSAVYLCASSWMSGANTGELFFGEGSRLTVL.

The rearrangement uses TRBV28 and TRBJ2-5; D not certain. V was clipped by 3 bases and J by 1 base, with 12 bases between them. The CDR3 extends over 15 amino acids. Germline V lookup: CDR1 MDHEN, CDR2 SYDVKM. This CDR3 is CASSFLTIRQETQYF. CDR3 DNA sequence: TGTGCCAGCAGTTTCCTCACTATACGCCAAGAGACCCAGTACTTC.

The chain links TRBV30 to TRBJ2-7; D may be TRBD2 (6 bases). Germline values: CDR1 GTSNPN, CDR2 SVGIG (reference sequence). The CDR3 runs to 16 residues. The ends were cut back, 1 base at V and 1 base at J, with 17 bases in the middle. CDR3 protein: CAWSGLGGSLSYEQYF. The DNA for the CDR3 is TGTGCCTGGAGTGGCTTGGGGGGTAGCTTATCCTACGAGCAGTACTTC.

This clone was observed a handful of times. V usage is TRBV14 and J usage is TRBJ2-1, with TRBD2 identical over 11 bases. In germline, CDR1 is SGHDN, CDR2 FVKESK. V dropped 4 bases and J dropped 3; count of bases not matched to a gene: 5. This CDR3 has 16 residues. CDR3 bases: TGTGCCAGCAGCCGAGTAGCGGGAGGGGTCTACAATGAGCAGTTCTTC. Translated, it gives CASSRVAGGVYNEQFF.

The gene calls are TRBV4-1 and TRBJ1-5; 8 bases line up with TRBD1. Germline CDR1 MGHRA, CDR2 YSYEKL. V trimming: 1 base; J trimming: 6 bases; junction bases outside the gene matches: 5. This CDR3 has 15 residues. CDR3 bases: TGCGCCAGCAGCCAAGTGCAGGGGGCCGGTCAGCCCCAGCATTTT. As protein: CASSQVQGAGQPQHF.

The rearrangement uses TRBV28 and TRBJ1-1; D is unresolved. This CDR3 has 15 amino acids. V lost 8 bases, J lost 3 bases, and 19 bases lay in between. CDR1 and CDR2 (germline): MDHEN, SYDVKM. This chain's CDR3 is CASVPSGPGDTEAFF. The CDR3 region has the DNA TGTGCCAGCGTCCCCAGCGGTCCCGGGGACACTGAAGCTTTCTTT.

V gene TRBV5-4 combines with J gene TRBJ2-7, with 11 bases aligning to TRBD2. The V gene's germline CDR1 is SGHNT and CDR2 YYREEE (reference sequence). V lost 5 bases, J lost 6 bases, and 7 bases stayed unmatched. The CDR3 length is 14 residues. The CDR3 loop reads CASRLAGGNGEQYF. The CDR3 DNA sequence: TGTGCCAGCAGATTAGCGGGAGGGAACGGCGAGCAGTACTTC.

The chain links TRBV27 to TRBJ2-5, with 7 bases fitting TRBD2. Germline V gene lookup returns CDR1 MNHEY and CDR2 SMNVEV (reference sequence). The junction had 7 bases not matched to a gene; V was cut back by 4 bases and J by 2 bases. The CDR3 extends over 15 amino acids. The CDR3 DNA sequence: TGTGCCAGCAGTTCGAGGGAGGGGCGTCAAGAGACCCAGTACTTC. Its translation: CASSSREGRQETQYF.

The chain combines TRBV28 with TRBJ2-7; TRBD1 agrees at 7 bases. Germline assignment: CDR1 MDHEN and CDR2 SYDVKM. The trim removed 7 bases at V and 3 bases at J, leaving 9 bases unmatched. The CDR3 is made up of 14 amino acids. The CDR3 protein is CASIGQERHYEQYF. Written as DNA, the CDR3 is TGTGCCAGCATTGGACAGGAACGTCACTACGAGCAGTACTTC.

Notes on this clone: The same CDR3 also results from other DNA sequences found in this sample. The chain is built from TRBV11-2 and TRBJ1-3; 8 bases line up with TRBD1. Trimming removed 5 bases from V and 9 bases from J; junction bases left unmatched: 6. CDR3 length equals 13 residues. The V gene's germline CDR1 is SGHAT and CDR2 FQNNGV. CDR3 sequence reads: CASSIRQGSTIYF. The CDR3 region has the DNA TGTGCCAGCAGCATTCGACAGGGGAGCACCATATATTTT.

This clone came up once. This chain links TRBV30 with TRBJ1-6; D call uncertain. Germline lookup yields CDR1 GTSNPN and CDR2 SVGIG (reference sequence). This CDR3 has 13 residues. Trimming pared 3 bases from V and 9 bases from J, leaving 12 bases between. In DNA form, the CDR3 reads TGTGCCTGGAGGGGGTATGAGGGTTCACCCCTCCACTTT. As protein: CAWRGYEGSPLHF. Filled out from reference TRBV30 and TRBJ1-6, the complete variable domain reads SQTIHQWPATLVQPVGSPLSLECTVEGTSNPNLYWYRQAAGRGLQLLFYSVGIGQISSEVPQNLSASRPQDRQFILSSKKLLLSDSGFYLCAWRGYEGSPLHFGNGTRLTVT.

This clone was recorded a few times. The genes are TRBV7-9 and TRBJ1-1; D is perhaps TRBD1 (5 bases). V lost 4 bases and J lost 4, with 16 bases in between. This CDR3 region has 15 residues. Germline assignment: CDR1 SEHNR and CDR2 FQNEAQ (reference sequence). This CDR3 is CASSSRDGLGTEAFF. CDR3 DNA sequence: TGTGCCAGCAGCTCCAGGGATGGGTTGGGCACTGAAGCTTTCTTT.

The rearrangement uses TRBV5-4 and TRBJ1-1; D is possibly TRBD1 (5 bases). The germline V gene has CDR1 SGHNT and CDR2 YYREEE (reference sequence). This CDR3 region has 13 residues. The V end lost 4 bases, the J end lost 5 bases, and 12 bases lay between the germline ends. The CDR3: CASSRTGGTEAFF. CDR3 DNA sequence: TGTGCCAGCAGCCGGACGGGGGGGACTGAAGCTTTCTTT.

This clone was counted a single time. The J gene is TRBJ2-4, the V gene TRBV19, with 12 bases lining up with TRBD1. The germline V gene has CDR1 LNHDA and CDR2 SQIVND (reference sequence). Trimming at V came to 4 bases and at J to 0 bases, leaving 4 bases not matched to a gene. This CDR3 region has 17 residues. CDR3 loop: CASSTGQGALAKNIQYF. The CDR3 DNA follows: TGTGCCAGTAGTACGGGACAGGGGGCTTTAGCCAAAAACATTCAGTACTTC.

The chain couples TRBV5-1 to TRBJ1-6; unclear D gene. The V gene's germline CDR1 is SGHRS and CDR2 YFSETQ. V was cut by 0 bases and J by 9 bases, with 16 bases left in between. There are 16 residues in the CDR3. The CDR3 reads CASSLAGRAGSSPLHF. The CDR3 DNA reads TGCGCCAGCAGCTTGGCCGGGAGGGCTGGTTCTTCACCCCTCCACTTT.

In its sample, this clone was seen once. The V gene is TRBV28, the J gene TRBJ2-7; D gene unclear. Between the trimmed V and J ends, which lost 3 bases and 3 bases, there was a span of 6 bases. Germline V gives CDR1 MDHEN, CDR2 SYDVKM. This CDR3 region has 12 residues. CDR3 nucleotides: TGTGCCAGCAGTTTTTCCTACTACGAGCAGTACTTC. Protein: CASSFSYYEQYF.